Listed below are T cell receptor beta chains from one sample, sequenced in a study of post-analysis software for immune sequencing data. TCRdb re-derived calls from the PCR reads in MiXCR, one entry per CDR3 protein. The repertoire holds some 800,000 distinct CDR3 sequences, with more than 45% as singletons. The sample consisted of blood. These receptors originate from a girl under 18 with multiple sclerosis. Both conserved end residues are part of each CDR3. The order of the fields is D gene, V gene, J gene, clone size, CDR3 protein, CDR3 DNA. D genes are given only for firm matches. Only part of the rows carry a size: once, few, many, or a class if the clone is expanded.

NA	TRBV27	TRBJ2-3	NA	CASSLTDTDTQYF	TGTGCCAGCAGTTTAACAGACACAGATACGCAGTATTTT
NA	TRBV28	TRBJ2-7	once	CASSPRTGKEREVYHEQYF	TGTGCCAGCAGTCCCCGGACAGGGAAAGAGCGGGAGGTGTACCACGAGCAGTACTTC
TRBD1	TRBV12-3/TRBV12-4	TRBJ2-7	few	CASSLAGQGTYEQYF	TGTGCCAGCAGTTTAGCTGGACAGGGGACCTACGAGCAGTACTTC
TRBD2	TRBV3-1	TRBJ2-7	NA	CASRSGGKTYEQYF	TGTGCCAGCAGGTCGGGAGGAAAGACCTACGAGCAGTACTTC
TRBD2	TRBV12-3/TRBV12-4	TRBJ2-4	NA	CASSLAGTSGSQQYF	TGTGCCAGCAGTTTAGCAGGGACTAGCGGGAGCCAGCAGTACTTC
TRBD2	TRBV29-1	TRBJ2-2	NA	CSVRGTSGTGELFF	TGCAGCGTTCGTGGGACTAGCGGGACCGGGGAGCTGTTTTTT
TRBD2	TRBV7-2	TRBJ2-7	NA	CASSLTPSGYEQYF	TGTGCCAGCAGCTTAACACCTAGCGGCTACGAGCAGTACTTC
NA	TRBV28	TRBJ2-3	NA	CASTQSDTQYF	TGTGCCAGCACGCAATCAGATACGCAGTATTTT
TRBD2	TRBV7-8	TRBJ2-7	NA	CASSLEGTSSLYEQYF	TGTGCCAGCAGCTTAGAAGGGACTAGTTCCCTCTACGAGCAGTACTTC
NA	TRBV6-2/TRBV6-3	TRBJ1-1	NA	CGSRKGANTEAFF	TGTGGCAGCCGAAAGGGAGCGAACACTGAAGCTTTCTTT
NA	TRBV6-6	TRBJ1-4	NA	CASSYSTGTGEKLFF	TGTGCCAGCAGTTACTCGACGGGAACTGGTGAAAAACTGTTTTTT
NA	TRBV7-3	TRBJ2-1	few	CASTKEGGGTYNEQFF	TGTGCCAGCACCAAAGAGGGTGGCGGGACCTACAATGAGCAGTTCTTC
TRBD2	TRBV12-3/TRBV12-4	TRBJ2-5	NA	CASSSRLAGETQYF	TGTGCCAGCAGCTCCAGACTAGCGGGAGAGACCCAGTACTTC
TRBD2	TRBV29-1	TRBJ2-1	few	CSVEELALEQFF	TGCAGCGTTGAAGAACTAGCGCTCGAGCAGTTCTTC
TRBD2	TRBV20-1	TRBJ2-1	NA	CSATGLAGAYNEQFF	TGCAGTGCTACAGGACTAGCGGGAGCGTACAATGAGCAGTTCTTC
NA	TRBV5-1	TRBJ2-3	NA	CASSWTSTNEKLYF	TGCGCCAGCAGCTGGACATCGACTAATGAAAAACTGTATTTT
NA	TRBV27	TRBJ2-7	NA	CASRGRGAYEQYF	TGTGCCAGCAGAGGCAGGGGGGCCTACGAGCAGTACTTC
NA	TRBV27	TRBJ1-4	NA	CASGRGAGKEKLFF	TGTGCCAGCGGGCGGGGGGCAGGGAAGGAAAAACTGTTTTTT
NA	TRBV7-9	TRBJ2-5	few	CASSEPGGPPETQYF	TGTGCCAGCAGCGAGCCGGGTGGGCCCCCAGAGACCCAGTACTTC
TRBD2	TRBV12-3/TRBV12-4	TRBJ2-3	few	CASSGRASGLDRVSRHTQYF	TGTGCCAGCAGTGGGCGGGCTAGCGGGCTCGATAGGGTTTCGCGGCATACGCAGTATTTT
NA	TRBV12-3/TRBV12-4	TRBJ2-1	few	CASTLGRARGEQFF	TGTGCCAGCACCCTCGGGCGGGCAAGAGGTGAGCAGTTCTTC
NA	TRBV7-8	TRBJ2-1	NA	CASTPQQEYNEQFF	TGTGCCAGCACCCCGCAACAGGAGTACAATGAGCAGTTCTTC
NA	TRBV7-8	TRBJ1-2	once	CASSLFAGPNYGYTF	TGTGCCAGCAGCTTATTTGCCGGACCTAACTATGGCTACACCTTC
NA	TRBV2	TRBJ2-5	few	CASLTSGIQETQYF	TGTGCCAGCCTGACTAGTGGGATCCAAGAGACCCAGTACTTC
TRBD2	TRBV7-2	TRBJ2-3	many	CASSTWTSGSSDTQYF	TGTGCCAGCAGCACGTGGACTAGCGGGAGCTCAGATACGCAGTATTTT
NA	TRBV27	TRBJ2-3	NA	CASSDSSLGSKGTQYF	TGTGCCAGCAGTGACTCTTCCCTGGGCTCCAAGGGTACGCAGTATTTT
NA	TRBV29-1	TRBJ2-2	NA	CSVPLDRGLGTGELFF	TGCAGCGTCCCGCTAGATCGGGGACTTGGCACCGGGGAGCTGTTTTTT
TRBD1	TRBV20-1	TRBJ1-5	NA	CSAPEFTGGTQPQHF	TGCAGTGCTCCCGAGTTTACAGGGGGTACTCAGCCCCAGCATTTT
TRBD2	TRBV7-2	TRBJ2-1	NA	CASSLELAGGSNEQFF	TGTGCCAGCAGCTTAGAACTAGCGGGGGGGAGTAATGAGCAGTTCTTC
TRBD2	TRBV5-1	TRBJ2-2	NA	CASSSGTINTGELFF	TGCGCCAGCAGCTCCGGGACTATCAACACCGGGGAGCTGTTTTTT
TRBD1	TRBV20-1	TRBJ2-7	few	CSATWPGGAYAQYF	TGCAGTGCTACTTGGCCAGGGGGAGCTTACGCGCAGTACTTC
TRBD2	TRBV27	TRBJ2-7	few	CASSLGDSAGGYEQYF	TGTGCCAGCAGTTTAGGCGATTCCGCGGGAGGGTACGAGCAGTACTTC